This T cell receptor (beta chain) is drawn from a study of cytomegalovirus exposure and HLA in healthy donors. Overall study results and limits: The HLA-A and HLA-B alleles of most subjects were reportedly predicted accurately from TCR beta sequences. Despite most TCR sequences being rare, some public TCRs occurred in many donors.

The germline V gene encodes CDR1 LGHNA and CDR2 YNFKEQ. This CDR3 is 15 amino acids long. Trimming pared 0 bases from V and 8 bases from J, leaving 13 bases between. PCR involved 60 Vbeta and 13 Jbeta primers. Clones were read by immunoSEQ multiplex PCR, and TCRdb kept only the in-frame ones, dropping some. The sample has 60,000 to 80,000 clones, over 50% seen once. This clone appeared once. Its specificity is not known. The TCR originated in a young man in good health and CMV-seronegative. Source material: PBMCs. The chain combines TRBV4-2 with TRBJ1-4; D remains ambiguous. CDR3 sequence: CASSQDSGSVEKLFF. CDR3 bases: TGTGCCAGCAGCCAAGATAGTGGGAGTGTCGAAAAACTGTTTTTT.